The TCR beta chain under discussion was sequenced for a study of blood T cell repertoires in COVID-19. Germline CDR1 is LNHDA and CDR2 is SQIVND (reference sequence). The ends lost 10 bases at V and 5 bases at J; junction bases unmatched: 16. This CDR3 has 16 amino acids. Seattle patients were enrolled during active infection and followed longitudinally. In the authors' workflow: Reference gene primer amplification yielded estimated nucleated cell counts. Generated by immunoSEQ multiplex PCR, the TCRdb table keeps only in-frame clones and is missing some. V, J and clone size were drawn from that table, and D and trimming were deduced from the DNA. The repertoire holds 150,000 to 250,000 clones, with roughly 77% as singletons. This clone was seen a handful of times.

The source is a woman between 40 and 55 years old with COVID-19, enrolled during active disease. The chain uses TRBV19 and TRBJ1-1, with 10 bases fitting TRBD1. The sample taken for sequencing was peripheral blood. The CDR3 spells CATKEVGGDRGTEAFF. The DNA of the CDR3 is TGTGCCACTAAAGAAGTTGGGGGGGACAGGGGAACTGAAGCTTTCTTT.